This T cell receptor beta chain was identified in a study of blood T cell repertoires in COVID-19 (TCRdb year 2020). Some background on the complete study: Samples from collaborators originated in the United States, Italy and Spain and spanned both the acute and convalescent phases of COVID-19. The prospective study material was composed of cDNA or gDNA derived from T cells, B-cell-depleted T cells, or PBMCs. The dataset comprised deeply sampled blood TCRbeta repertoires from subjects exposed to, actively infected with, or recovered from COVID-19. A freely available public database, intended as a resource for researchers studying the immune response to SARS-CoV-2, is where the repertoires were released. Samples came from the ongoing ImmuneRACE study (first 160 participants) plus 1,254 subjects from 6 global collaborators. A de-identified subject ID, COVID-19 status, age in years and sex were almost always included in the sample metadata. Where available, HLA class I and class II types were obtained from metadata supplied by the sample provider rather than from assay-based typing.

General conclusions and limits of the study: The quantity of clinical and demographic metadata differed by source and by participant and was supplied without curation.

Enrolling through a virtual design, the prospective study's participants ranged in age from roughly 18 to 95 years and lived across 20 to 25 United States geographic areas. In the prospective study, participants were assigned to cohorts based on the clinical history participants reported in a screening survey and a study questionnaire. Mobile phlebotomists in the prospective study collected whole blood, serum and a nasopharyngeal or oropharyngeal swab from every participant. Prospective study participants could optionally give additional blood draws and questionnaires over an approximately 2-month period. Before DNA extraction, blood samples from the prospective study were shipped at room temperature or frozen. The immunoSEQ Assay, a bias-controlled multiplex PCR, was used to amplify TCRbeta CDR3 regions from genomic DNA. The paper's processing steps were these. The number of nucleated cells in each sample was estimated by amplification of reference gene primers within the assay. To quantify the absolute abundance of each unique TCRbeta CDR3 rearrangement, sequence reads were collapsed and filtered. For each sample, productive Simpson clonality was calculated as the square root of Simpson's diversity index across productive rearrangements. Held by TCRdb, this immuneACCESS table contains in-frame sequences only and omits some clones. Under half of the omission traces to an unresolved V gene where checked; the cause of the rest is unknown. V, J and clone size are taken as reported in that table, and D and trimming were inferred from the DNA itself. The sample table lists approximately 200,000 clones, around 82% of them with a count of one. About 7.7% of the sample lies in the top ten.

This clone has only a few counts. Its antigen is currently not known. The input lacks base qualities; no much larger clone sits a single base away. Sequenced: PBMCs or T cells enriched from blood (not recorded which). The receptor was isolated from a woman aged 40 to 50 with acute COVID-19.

The CDR3 protein sequence reads: CATSRDRGLNYGYTF. The DNA sequence follows: TGTGCCACATCCCGGGACAGGGGGCTTAACTATGGCTACACCTTC. The sequence links TRBV19 to TRBJ1-2; TRBD1 matches 12 bases in the middle. According to the germline V gene (reference sequence), CDR1 reads LNHDA and CDR2 reads SQIVND. The CDR3 goes from the cysteine to the phenylalanine over 15 residues. Only CDR3 DNA is held: 45 bases, read in frame from base 1. The germline V and J ends show losses of 10 bases and 1 base respectively, and no gene match explains 7 bases of the junction.